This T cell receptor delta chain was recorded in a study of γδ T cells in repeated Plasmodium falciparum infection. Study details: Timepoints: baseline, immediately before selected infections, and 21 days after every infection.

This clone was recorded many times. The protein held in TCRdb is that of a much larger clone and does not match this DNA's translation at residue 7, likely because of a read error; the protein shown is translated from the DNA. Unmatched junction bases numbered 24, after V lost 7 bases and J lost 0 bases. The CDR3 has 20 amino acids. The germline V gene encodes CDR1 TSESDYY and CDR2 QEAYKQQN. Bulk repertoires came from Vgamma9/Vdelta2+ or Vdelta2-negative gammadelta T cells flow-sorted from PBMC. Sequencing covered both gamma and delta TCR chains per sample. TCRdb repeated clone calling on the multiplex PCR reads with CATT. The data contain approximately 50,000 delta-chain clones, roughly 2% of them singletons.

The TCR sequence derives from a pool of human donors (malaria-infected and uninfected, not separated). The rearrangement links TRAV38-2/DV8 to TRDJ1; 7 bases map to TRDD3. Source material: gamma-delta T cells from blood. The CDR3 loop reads CAYWRIPYLGAPGNTDKLIF. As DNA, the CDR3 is TGTGCTTATTGGCGGATTCCCTATCTGGGGGCCCCGGGCAACACCGATAAACTCATCTTT.